One and the same sample provided the 20 T cell receptor beta chains below, sequenced in a study of regulatory T cells in long-lasting Graves disease. As to time point: newly diagnosed GD, antithyroid drugs for less than 3 months. PBMC RNA was the source of the TCR library. The TCR beta library used iRepertoire HTBI primers with Arm-PCR amplification of CDR3. In TCRdb, the multiplex PCR reads were re-called with MiXCR into one record per CDR3 protein. Among roughly 420,000 distinct CDR3 sequences listed, about 16% were seen once. These records were also assigned to another study, of T cells in Graves' hyperthyroidism and ophthalmopathy.

The specimen comprised peripheral blood mononuclear cells (PBMCs), sampled at new diagnosis, from a patient treated with antithyroid drugs. The receptors derive from a woman between 18 and 30 years old with Graves disease.

Worth noting for this clonotype: A much larger clone is a single base away; this may be a read error. The chain recombines TRBV7-6 with TRBJ2-3; 7 positions match TRBD1. The J call is doubtful: the DNA matches TRBJ2-7 better. Germline-derived CDR1 and CDR2 are SGHVS and FNYEAQ. The CDR3 sequence is 17 residues long. The CDR3 nucleotides are TGTGCCAGCAGCTTAGGGTTAGACAGGGTGGGGCCCTACGAGCAGTACTTC. Protein: CASSLGLDRVGPYEQYF.

There are many counts of this clonotype. The chain joins TRBV6-1 to TRBJ2-3; 8 bases line up with TRBD2. V lost 6 bases to trimming and J lost 2 bases; unmatched junction nucleotides: 7. The CDR3 has 15 residues. Per the germline V gene, CDR1 is MNHNS and CDR2 is SASEGT. CDR3 protein: CASRDTSGPTDTQYF. In DNA, the CDR3 is TGTGCCAGCAGAGACACTAGCGGCCCCACAGATACGCAGTATTTT.

This clonotype was counted only a few times. The chain carries TRBV20-1 and TRBJ2-1; 10 bases align to TRBD2. This CDR3 has 17 residues. J gave up 0 bases and V 2 bases, and 7 bases lay outside the gene matches. Germline V gene data show CDR1 as DFQATT and CDR2 as SNEGSKA (reference sequence). In nucleotides, the CDR3 is TGCAGTGCTAGACCTAGCGGGAGACCCTCCTCCTACAATGAGCAGTTCTTC. This translates into CSARPSGRPSSYNEQFF.

This clonotype was recorded a few times. J is TRBJ2-5 and V is TRBV9; 12 nucleotides agree with TRBD2. The germline CDR1 and CDR2 sequences are SGDLS and YYNGEE. V was pared by 0 bases and J by 1 base, with 1 base of the junction left unmatched. The CDR3 length is 16 residues. This chain's CDR3 is CASSVGLAGVQETQYF. In DNA form, the CDR3 reads TGTGCCAGCAGCGTAGGACTAGCGGGAGTCCAAGAGACCCAGTACTTC.

The gene calls are TRBV2 and TRBJ2-7; tentative D call: TRBD1 (6 bases). The CDR3 extends over 15 amino acids. Germline V lookup: CDR1 SNHLY, CDR2 FYNNEI. V lost 3 bases to trimming and J lost 2 bases, with 14 bases between them. CDR3 loop: CASSDVGGVPYEQYF. The DNA of the CDR3 is TGTGCCAGCAGTGACGTAGGGGGAGTCCCCTACGAGCAGTACTTC. Using reference TRBV2 and TRBJ2-7 for the parts outside the CDR3, the full variable domain is EPEVTQTPSHQVTQMGQEVILRCVPISNHLYFYWYRQILGQKVEFLVSFYNNEISEKSEIFDDQFSVERPDGSNFTLKIRSTKLEDSAMYFCASSDVGGVPYEQYFGPGTRLTVT.

This clonotype was detected only a few times. The J gene is TRBJ1-5, the V gene TRBV30; D remains unclear. This CDR3 has 13 amino acids. Germline V gene sequence: CDR1 GTSNPN, CDR2 SVGIG (reference sequence). Trimming removed 1 base at V and 1 base at J, with 5 bases between. The CDR3 DNA reads TGTGCCTGGAGTGGCGAGAGCAATCAGCCCCAGCATTTT. Translating it yields CAWSGESNQPQHF.

This clonotype is classed as large. The rearrangement uses TRBV6-5 and TRBJ2-5; TRBD2 is a possible D gene (6 bases). The length of the CDR3 is 15 residues. Germline loops: CDR1 MNHEY, CDR2 SVGAGI. Trimming took off 2 bases at V and 4 bases at J, with 14 bases between the two ends. The CDR3 DNA follows: TGTGCCAGCAGTTACGGGGAGACTAGGCGAGAGACCCAGTACTTC. It codes for CASSYGETRRETQYF.

This clonotype was recorded a few times. Written as DNA, the CDR3 is TGTGCCAGCAGTGATTACAGAAACATTTCGCCCCAGCATTTT. It specifies CASSDYRNISPQHF. The chain combines TRBV6-1 with TRBJ1-5; D is uncertain. Germline loops: CDR1 MNHNS, CDR2 SASEGT. V was cut by 3 bases and J by 9 bases, with 15 bases left in between. The CDR3 covers 14 residues.

In DNA form, the CDR3 reads TGCAGCGTTGAAGATTCGGGCTTTGGTGGCTACACCTTC. It encodes CSVEDSGFGGYTF. V gene TRBV29-1 combines with J gene TRBJ1-2, with no clear D. The germline V gene has CDR1 SQVTM and CDR2 ANQGSEA. Trimming took off 0 bases at V and 7 bases at J, with 12 bases between the two ends. There are 13 residues in the CDR3.

There are many counts of this clonotype. The genes are TRBV5-1 and TRBJ2-7, with 13 positions matching TRBD2. The CDR3 runs to 15 residues. CDR1 SGHRS and CDR2 YFSETQ come from the germline V gene. J gave up 5 bases and V 2 bases, and 4 bases lay outside the gene matches. CDR3 bases: TGCGCCAGCAGCTTTACGGGACTAGCGGGAAACGAGCAGTACTTC. Its protein product is CASSFTGLAGNEQYF.

This clonotype was counted a few times. The chain joins TRBV7-3 to TRBJ2-1, with 9 bases fitting TRBD1. Trimming at V came to 8 bases and at J to 8 bases, leaving 10 bases not matched to a gene. Per germline, CDR1 SGHTA and CDR2 FQGTGA. The CDR3 extends over 14 amino acids. CDR3: CASSAGTGRYEQFF. For the CDR3, the DNA is TGTGCCAGCTCCGCCGGGACAGGGAGGTATGAGCAGTTCTTC.

The sample holds many counts of this clonotype. The chain combines TRBV2 with TRBJ2-7; D may be TRBD1 (5 bases). The CDR3 is 13 residues long. Trimming removed 6 bases from V and 3 bases from J, with 12 bases in between. Germline assignment: CDR1 SNHLY and CDR2 FYNNEI. In DNA, the CDR3 is TGTGCCAGCAGCTCTAGACAGAACTACGAGCAGTACTTC. Translated, it gives CASSSRQNYEQYF.

The table lists this clonotype with a few counts. The chain carries TRBV9 and TRBJ2-1; tentative D call: TRBD1 (7 bases). V shed 0 bases and J shed 6 bases, with 13 bases lying between them. Germline V CDR1 and CDR2: SGDLS, YYNGEE. CDR3 size: 15 residues. The CDR3 DNA reads as TGTGCCAGCAGCGTAGTGAGCCAGGGGGGCAATGAGCAGTTCTTC. Translated, it gives CASSVVSQGGNEQFF.

This clonotype occurred many times. This sequence joins TRBV6-1 and TRBJ2-7, with 9 bases identical to TRBD2. Germline V lookup: CDR1 MNHNS, CDR2 SASEGT. The CDR3 loop spans 13 amino acids. J gave up 6 bases and V 8 bases, and 8 bases lay outside the gene matches. CDR3 DNA: TGTGCCAGCTCTCGTCTAGCGGGACTCGAGCAGTACTTC. Translation: CASSRLAGLEQYF.

This clonotype has only a few counts. This chain connects TRBV5-1 to TRBJ2-3; 11 bases fit TRBD2. Trimming took 4 bases from V and 4 from J; bases not matched to a gene: 5. The CDR3 spans 15 residues. CDR1 SGHRS and CDR2 YFSETQ come from the germline V gene. CDR3 region: CASSNLAGGSDTQYF. The CDR3 DNA sequence: TGCGCCAGCAGCAACCTAGCGGGAGGTTCAGATACGCAGTATTTT.

This clonotype was seen ten or more times. V usage is TRBV27 and J usage is TRBJ2-1; 11 nucleotides align to TRBD1. From germline, CDR1 is MNHEY and CDR2 SMNVEV (reference sequence). J was trimmed by 7 bases and V by 1 base; bases with no gene match: 3. CDR3 length equals 15 residues. CDR3 loop: CASSLWTGGWNEQFF. CDR3 nucleotides: TGTGCCAGCAGTTTATGGACAGGGGGCTGGAATGAGCAGTTCTTC.

Details on this clonotype: This may come from a read error, since a much larger clone is one base off. This CDR3 fails to terminate in the conserved phenylalanine or tryptophan, so it likely reflects a read error. V and J are TRBV7-9 and TRBJ1-1, with D possibly TRBD1 on 6 matching bases. The germline CDR1 and CDR2 sequences are SEHNR and FQNEAQ (reference sequence). This CDR3 is 14 amino acids long. The germline V and J ends were trimmed by 4 bases and 0 bases, with 9 bases remaining between them. DNA for the CDR3: TGTGCCAGCAGCTCGCAGGGGATGAACACTGAAGCTTTCTTG. Translation gives CASSSQGMNTEAFL.

This clonotype was observed a handful of times. This could be a read error, since a much larger clone is one nucleotide away. The V call is TRBV12-3 or TRBV12-4, the J call TRBJ2-1; 9 bases fit TRBD2. The CDR3 is 15 amino acids. This CDR3 is CACSLGAGGTSSIFF. For the CDR3, the DNA is TGTGCCTGCAGTTTAGGCGCCGGAGGGACTAGCTCGATATTCTTC.

This chain connects TRBV20-1 to TRBJ1-6; D possibly corresponds to TRBD1 (6 bases). The germline V gene encodes CDR1 DFQATT and CDR2 SNEGSKA (reference sequence). The CDR3 is 12 amino acids. Trimming left V 6 bases short and J 5 bases short, with 8 bases between. The CDR3 loop is CSAGDNNSPLHF. CDR3 bases: TGCAGTGCCGGGGACAATAATTCACCCCTCCACTTT.

V and J are TRBV20-1 and TRBJ2-1; TRBD2 matches 11 bases. Germline V gene lookup returns CDR1 DFQATT and CDR2 SNEGSKA (reference sequence). The CDR3 covers 13 residues. The trim removed 7 bases at V and 4 bases at J, leaving 3 bases unmatched. CDR3: CSVTSGAYNEQFF. In DNA form, the CDR3 reads TGCAGTGTGACTAGCGGGGCTTACAATGAGCAGTTCTTC.